One and the same sample provided the 14 T cell receptor beta chains below, sequenced in a study of cytomegalovirus exposure and HLA in healthy donors. A multiplex PCR was run with 60 Vbeta primers and 13 Jbeta primers. This table comes from immunoSEQ multiplex PCR, and its TCRdb copy is limited to in-frame clones, with some not included. This table holds about 150,000 clones, 82% found once. The sample taken for sequencing was PBMCs. All receptors derive from a woman between 45 and 65 years old in good health and CMV-seropositive.

This chain joins TRBV28 and TRBJ2-5; TRBD2 might be the D (6 bases). Germline CDR1 MDHEN, CDR2 SYDVKM. The CDR3 loop spans 15 amino acids. The V end lost 2 bases, the J end lost 5 bases, and 15 bases lay between the germline ends. CDR3 DNA sequence: TGTGCCAGCAGTTTAGCCGGGGACTTGGGGGAGACCCAGTACTTC. Encoded protein: CASSLAGDLGETQYF.

The chain uses TRBV2 and TRBJ2-4; 9 nucleotides align to TRBD1. The CDR3 covers 16 residues. The V segment lost 3 bases and the J segment 0 bases; nucleotides outside the gene matches: 3. Germline loops: CDR1 SNHLY, CDR2 FYNNEI. In DNA form, the CDR3 reads TGTGCCAGCAGTGAGACAGGGGGTTTAGCCAAAAACATTCAGTACTTC. This encodes CASSETGGLAKNIQYF.

The chain employs TRBV18 and TRBJ2-3, with TRBD1 matching 8 bases. J was trimmed by 9 bases and V by 4 bases; bases with no gene match: 6. CDR1 KGHSH and CDR2 LQKENI come from the germline V gene. The CDR3 extends over 13 amino acids. CDR3 sequence (DNA): TGTGCCAGCTCACTGGCACAGGGGGACACGCAGTATTTT. It codes for CASSLAQGDTQYF.

This clone is a singleton in its sample. The chain has TRBV4-2 and TRBJ2-7, with D possibly being TRBD2 (6 bases). The ends were cut back, 4 bases at V and 7 bases at J, with 17 bases in the middle. Germline V gene lookup returns CDR1 LGHNA and CDR2 YNFKEQ. The CDR3 consists of 14 residues. CDR3 residues: CASSRGTGVGEQYF. As DNA, the CDR3 is TGTGCCAGCAGCCGCGGGACTGGGGTGGGGGAGCAGTACTTC.

The rearrangement uses TRBV27 and TRBJ1-5; TRBD1 might be the D (5 bases). Germline-derived CDR1 and CDR2 are MNHEY and SMNVEV (reference sequence). This CDR3 spans 15 amino acids. With 3 bases removed from V and 5 bases from J, the gap between germline ends came to 14 bases. The DNA of the CDR3 is TGTGCCAGCAGTTTGACTTGGACATTCGATCAGCCCCAGCATTTT. Its protein is CASSLTWTFDQPQHF.

The sample holds a few counts of this clone. The chain has TRBV15 and TRBJ1-4, with D possibly matching TRBD1 (6 bases). With 3 bases removed from V and 3 bases from J, the gap between germline ends came to 17 bases. This CDR3 spans 17 amino acids. Germline V gene data show CDR1 as LNHNV and CDR2 as YYDKDF (reference sequence). This chain's CDR3 is CATSSDRKYSPNEKLFF. The CDR3 DNA reads as TGTGCCACCAGCAGCGACAGGAAGTATTCTCCTAATGAAAAACTGTTTTTT.

V usage is TRBV19 and J usage is TRBJ1-3; D is perhaps TRBD1 (5 bases). V lost 6 bases and J lost 2, with 14 bases in between. Germline CDR1 LNHDA, CDR2 SQIVND (reference sequence). This CDR3 spans 15 amino acids. This chain's CDR3 is CASRTLGGAGNTIYF. CDR3 DNA sequence: TGTGCCAGTAGAACCCTCGGGGGGGCTGGAAACACCATATATTTT.

This clone is a singleton in its sample. This chain's CDR3 is CASSSRLAGRVYEQYF. DNA for the CDR3: TGTGCCAGCAGCTCCCGATTAGCGGGGAGGGTTTACGAGCAGTACTTC. The chain employs TRBV7-9 and TRBJ2-7; 8 nucleotides line up with TRBD2. CDR1 is SEHNR, CDR2 FQNEAQ, per germline (reference sequence). The V gene end was trimmed by 4 bases and the J gene end by 4 bases; junction bases not matched to a gene: 12. This CDR3 has 16 residues.

J is TRBJ2-7 and V is TRBV20-1; 7 positions agree with TRBD1. The length of the CDR3 is 11 residues. The trim removed 6 bases at V and 3 bases at J, leaving 2 bases unmatched. CDR1 and CDR2 from the germline V gene are DFQATT and SNEGSKA (reference sequence). The CDR3 sequence: CSARQGYEQYF. CDR3 DNA: TGCAGTGCCAGACAGGGCTACGAGCAGTACTTC.

The V and J genes are TRBV10-1 and TRBJ2-2; D is possibly TRBD1 (6 bases). V was clipped by 6 bases and J by 0 bases, with 8 bases between them. Germline-derived CDR1 and CDR2 are WNHNN and SYGVQD (reference sequence). This CDR3 is 14 amino acids long. CDR3 coding DNA: TGCGCCAGCAGCGCAGGGGCGAACACCGGGGAGCTGTTTTTT. Translated: CASSAGANTGELFF.

This chain links TRBV6-5 with TRBJ1-2, with TRBD1 as a possible D gene (5 bases). The CDR3 runs 14 residues. Trimming took off 0 bases at V and 8 bases at J, with 13 bases between the two ends. Germline CDR1 is MNHEY and CDR2 is SVGAGI. DNA of the CDR3: TGTGCCAGCAGTTACTCGGGGCAGGTCGGGGGCTACACCTTC. It translates to CASSYSGQVGGYTF.

V gene TRBV28 combines with J gene TRBJ2-7; 10 bases fit TRBD2. Unmatched junction bases numbered 2, after V lost 3 bases and J lost 3 bases. The CDR3 loop spans 14 amino acids. Per germline, CDR1 MDHEN and CDR2 SYDVKM. The chain's CDR3 is CASSFTSGIYEQYF. In DNA form, the CDR3 reads TGTGCCAGCAGTTTTACTAGCGGGATCTACGAGCAGTACTTC.

Comments on this clone: Compared with germline, one end of the junction differs, possibly owing to a read error. The rearrangement uses TRBV7-9 and TRBJ1-5; 8 bases align to TRBD1. The germline V gene has CDR1 SEHNR and CDR2 FQNEAQ (reference sequence). The CDR3 has 18 amino acids. The CDR3 nucleotides are TGTTCCAGCAGCTTAGGGGTCCAGGGGGCGAAAGAACGTCAGCCCCAGCATTTT. As protein: CSSSLGVQGAKERQPQHF.

This clone was detected once. This chain links TRBV7-9 with TRBJ2-1, with a weak D call TRBD1 (5 bases). The ends were cut back, 7 bases at V and 7 bases at J, with 8 bases in the middle. The CDR3 sequence is 11 residues long. Germline-derived CDR1 and CDR2 are SEHNR and FQNEAQ (reference sequence). CDR3 protein: CASTAGNEQFF. DNA for the CDR3: TGTGCCAGCACTGCAGGGAATGAGCAGTTCTTC.